One sample yielded the 22 T cell receptor beta chains listed below, sequenced in a study of T-cell memory formation after mild COVID-19. TCRdb re-analysed the 5' RACE reads in MiXCR, keeping a single row per CDR3 protein. The sample lists 350,000 to 450,000 distinct CDR3 sequences; 13% to 15% were seen once. What was sequenced was PBMCs or a T cell subset sorted from them (not recorded which). The receptors were sampled from a man younger than 35 who had mild COVID-19 (a few samples of this study predate the infection). Cell type and time point are not known.

The sample holds a few counts of this clonotype. V is TRBV2 and J is TRBJ2-3, with D unclear. The CDR3 has 14 residues. Germline CDR1 reads SNHLY; CDR2 reads FYNNEI. V was clipped by 7 bases and J by 2 bases, with 13 bases between them. The CDR3 DNA reads as TGTGCCAGCACCAGGACCGCGAACACAGATACGCAGTATTTT. Amino acids: CASTRTANTDTQYF.

This clonotype has at least ten counts. The CDR3 DNA reads as TGTGCCAGCAGCTTGCGGCTTGGCGCCCTCAGCACAGATACGCAGTATTTT. This encodes CASSLRLGALSTDTQYF. The chain couples TRBV5-5 to TRBJ2-3, with no clear D. CDR1 SGHKS and CDR2 YYEKEE come from the germline V gene (reference sequence). V lost 1 base, J lost 0 bases, and 15 bases lay in between. This CDR3 has 17 residues.

This clonotype was counted at least ten times. The chain joins TRBV4-3 to TRBJ2-7; 7 bases are shared with TRBD1. Germline V gene lookup returns CDR1 LGHNA and CDR2 YSLEER. The CDR3 consists of 14 residues. V shed 4 bases, J shed 4 bases, and the junction held 7 bases outside the gene matches. The CDR3 spells CASSPGKQGYEQYF. The CDR3 nucleotides read TGCGCCAGCAGCCCAGGGAAACAGGGGTACGAGCAGTACTTC.

A few counts support this clonotype. This chain uses TRBV9 with TRBJ2-1; no clear D. V was cut by 3 bases and J by 8 bases, with 12 bases left in between. This CDR3 spans 13 amino acids. Per germline, CDR1 SGDLS and CDR2 YYNGEE. CDR3 bases: TGTGCCAGCAGCGCCCAGGAGTGGGATGAGCAGTTCTTC. Protein sequence: CASSAQEWDEQFF.

This clonotype was seen only a few times. The V gene is TRBV4-1, the J gene TRBJ2-1, with D possibly matching TRBD2 (6 bases). This CDR3 comprises 15 residues. In germline, CDR1 is MGHRA, CDR2 YSYEKL. Trimming stripped 3 bases from V and 5 bases from J, with 14 bases between. This CDR3 is CASSQPRSGDNEQFF. The CDR3 DNA reads TGCGCCAGCAGCCAGCCTCGATCGGGGGACAATGAGCAGTTCTTC.

In its sample, this clonotype was seen many times. This sequence joins TRBV12-3 or TRBV12-4 and TRBJ2-1; tentatively, D is TRBD1 (6 bases). The V end lost 3 bases, the J end lost 4 bases, and 13 bases lay between the germline ends. This CDR3 has 15 residues. The CDR3 DNA follows: TGTGCCAGCAGTTTCATCCAGGGGATTTACAATGAGCAGTTCTTC. Protein product: CASSFIQGIYNEQFF.

This clonotype was counted a few times. The V call is TRBV11-2, the J call TRBJ2-7, with D possibly matching TRBD1 (6 bases). The CDR3 extends over 16 amino acids. V was cut by 6 bases and J by 4 bases, with 22 bases left in between. Germline V lookup: CDR1 SGHAT, CDR2 FQNNGV. The CDR3: CASSTTGQPGEYEQYV. The DNA for the CDR3 is TGTGCCAGCAGTACAACAGGACAGCCCGGGGAGTACGAGCAGTACGTC.

This clonotype was detected many times. The chain carries TRBV20-1 and TRBJ2-2; the D gene is possibly TRBD2 (6 bases). Per the germline V gene, CDR1 is DFQATT and CDR2 is SNEGSKA (reference sequence). V was pared by 3 bases and J by 6 bases, with 11 bases between. The CDR3 extends over 13 amino acids. The CDR3 here is CSARVRGAGELFF. The CDR3 nucleotides are TGCAGTGCTAGGGTGCGGGGAGCCGGGGAGCTGTTTTTT.

In this sample, this clonotype turned up a few times. The rearrangement uses TRBV7-2 and TRBJ2-5; perhaps TRBD1 as D (5 bases). In germline, CDR1 is SGHTA, CDR2 FQGNSA. V lost 1 base and J 6 bases, leaving 12 bases between the germline ends. The CDR3 spans 14 residues. The CDR3 DNA is TGTGCCAGCAGCTTAGGGCAGGGCGGACAGACCCAGTACTTC. Protein sequence: CASSLGQGGQTQYF.

This clonotype turned up a few times. This chain links TRBV14 with TRBJ2-5, with D possibly called TRBD1 or TRBD2 (6 bases each). This CDR3 has 14 residues. The germline V gene encodes CDR1 SGHDN and CDR2 FVKESK. V was clipped by 0 bases and J by 4 bases, with 9 bases between them. CDR3 region: CASSQEWGAETQYF. In DNA, the CDR3 is TGTGCCAGCAGCCAAGAATGGGGGGCAGAGACCCAGTACTTC.

The rearrangement joins TRBV2 to TRBJ1-2; a possible D gene is TRBD1 (5 bases). With 8 bases removed from V and 5 bases from J, the gap between germline ends came to 15 bases. CDR3 length: 13 amino acids. CDR1 is SNHLY, CDR2 FYNNEI, per germline. CDR3 sequence: CASGASGAYGYTF. CDR3 DNA sequence: TGTGCCAGCGGCGCGTCTGGGGCATATGGCTACACCTTC. Full variable domain (outside the CDR3, taken from reference TRBV2 and TRBJ1-2): EPEVTQTPSHQVTQMGQEVILRCVPISNHLYFYWYRQILGQKVEFLVSFYNNEISEKSEIFDDQFSVERPDGSNFTLKIRSTKLEDSAMYFCASGASGAYGYTFGSGTRLTVV.

This clonotype was counted ten times or more. The chain links TRBV12-3 or TRBV12-4 to TRBJ2-7, with a tentative D call TRBD2 (6 bases). The CDR3 consists of 14 residues. The V end was cut by 3 bases, the J end by 0 bases, with 9 bases between. This CDR3 is CASSLAGPSYEQYF. In DNA form, the CDR3 reads TGTGCCAGCAGTTTGGCGGGGCCCTCCTACGAGCAGTACTTC.

This clonotype appeared many times. This rearrangement joins TRBV20-1 to TRBJ1-5; no clear D gene. The CDR3 covers 14 residues. With 3 bases removed from V and 6 bases from J, the gap between germline ends came to 15 bases. The V gene's germline CDR1 is DFQATT and CDR2 SNEGSKA (reference sequence). The CDR3 protein is CSARRNAWPQPQHF. The CDR3 nucleotides read TGCAGTGCTAGGAGGAACGCATGGCCTCAGCCCCAGCATTTT.

The chain joins TRBV29-1 to TRBJ2-5; D remains unclear. The CDR3 has 11 amino acids. CDR1 and CDR2 (germline): SQVTM, ANQGSEA. Trimming left V 6 bases short and J 0 bases short, with 5 bases between. CDR3 bases: TGCAGCGTGGCTAACCAAGAGACCCAGTACTTC. Amino acids: CSVANQETQYF.

The CDR3 nucleotides read TGTGCCAGCAGCAGACGGGACAGCTACGAGCAGTACGTC. Translated, it gives CASSRRDSYEQYV. The chain has TRBV7-9 and TRBJ2-7, with 7 positions matching TRBD1. There are 13 residues in the CDR3. Looked up from germline, CDR1 is SEHNR and CDR2 is FQNEAQ (reference sequence). J lost 3 bases, V lost 5 bases, and 4 bases had no gene match.

Only a few counts were recorded for this clonotype. This chain uses TRBV12-3 or TRBV12-4 with TRBJ1-2, with a tentative D call TRBD1 (5 bases). The CDR3 runs 13 residues. V was cut by 6 bases and J by 9 bases, with 17 bases left in between. Here the CDR3 DNA reads TGTGCCAGCAGCCAGGGACCCTCGTCCCGCTACACCTTC. This sequence encodes CASSQGPSSRYTF.

There are a few counts of this clonotype. The chain links TRBV7-8 to TRBJ2-7; the D gene is possibly TRBD2 (6 bases). With 4 bases removed from V and 5 bases from J, the gap between germline ends came to 18 bases. Per the germline V gene, CDR1 is SGHVS and CDR2 is FQNEAQ. The CDR3 runs 15 residues. CDR3 loop: CASSSLGGIAHEQYV. The CDR3 nucleotides read TGTGCCAGCAGCTCCTTGGGGGGAATTGCCCACGAGCAGTACGTC.

This clonotype was detected only a few times. The genes are TRBV25-1 and TRBJ2-1; TRBD2 matches at 10 bases. The CDR3 spans 14 residues. The junction had 10 bases not matched to a gene; V was cut back by 11 bases and J by 6 bases. Germline V gene lookup returns CDR1 MGHDK and CDR2 SYGVNS. The CDR3 is CASLGLAGVNEQFF. CDR3 DNA: TGTGCCTCTCTGGGCCTAGCGGGGGTCAATGAGCAGTTCTTC. Supplemented by reference TRBV25-1 and TRBJ2-1, the full variable domain reads EADIYQTPRYLVIGTGKKITLECSQTMGHDKMYWYQQDPGMELHLIHYSYGVNSTEKGDLSSESTVSRIRTEHFPLTLESARPSHTSQYLCASLGLAGVNEQFFGPGTRLTVL.

The chain has TRBV29-1 and TRBJ2-3; TRBD1 might be the D (6 bases). Looked up from germline, CDR1 is SQVTM and CDR2 is ANQGSEA. The CDR3 has 15 amino acids. The V and J ends lost 5 bases and 6 bases respectively, with 21 bases between them. The CDR3 DNA reads as TGCAGCGTTTGGGCGACAGGCCCCTCGGGGGATACGCAGTATTTT. Its translation is CSVWATGPSGDTQYF.

In its sample, this clonotype was seen a few times. This chain uses TRBV9 with TRBJ1-1; D may be TRBD1 (5 bases). Germline-derived CDR1 and CDR2 are SGDLS and YYNGEE. The CDR3 is made up of 13 amino acids. Trimming took 0 bases from V and 5 from J, leaving 8 bases between them. CDR3 sequence reads: CASSVGGETEAFF. The CDR3 region has the DNA TGTGCCAGCAGCGTAGGAGGGGAGACTGAAGCTTTCTTT.

This chain joins TRBV29-1 and TRBJ2-2, with TRBD1 identical over 7 bases. CDR1 and CDR2 (germline): SQVTM, ANQGSEA. The CDR3 extends over 14 amino acids. The ends lost 6 bases at V and 3 bases at J; junction bases unmatched: 7. The CDR3 coding sequence is TGCAGCGTAGAGACAGGGTTCGACACCGGGGAGCTGTTTTTT. The encoded protein is CSVETGFDTGELFF.

The J gene is TRBJ2-1, the V gene TRBV4-3, with TRBD1 matching 7 bases. Germline V gives CDR1 LGHNA, CDR2 YSLEER. V lost 0 bases and J lost 4; bases outside the gene matches: 3. The CDR3 contains 15 residues. For the CDR3, the DNA is TGCGCCAGCAGCCAAGAGGGACAGTCTTACAATGAGCAGTTCTTC. It is translated as CASSQEGQSYNEQFF.